This T cell receptor (beta chain) was sequenced in a study of blood T cell repertoires in COVID-19. Study background: The United States, Italy and Spain supplied acute and convalescent COVID-19 samples. PBMCs, B-cell-depleted T cells, or T cells were the source of the cDNA or gDNA that made up the material.

Under the authors' procedure: It was from reference gene primer amplification that nucleated cell counts were estimated. The method was immunoSEQ multiplex PCR; TCRdb's version includes in-frame clones alone and lacks a portion of them. The V and J calls and the clone size are those of that table, but D and trimming were determined from the DNA. Seen here are roughly 100,000 clones, around 90% observed once, and the top ten hold 2% to 2.5%. The sample was peripheral blood. The origin of this receptor is a man aged 50-60 years with active COVID-19.

This chain's CDR3 is CATSSTGATDTQYF. The CDR3 region has the DNA TGTGCCACCAGTAGCACAGGGGCCACAGATACGCAGTATTTT. The chain is built from TRBV24-1 and TRBJ2-3; 7 bases are a match to TRBD1. V lost 6 bases and J lost 2; bases outside the gene matches: 4. Germline V lookup: CDR1 KGHDR, CDR2 SFDVKD. The length of the CDR3 is 14 residues.